The rows below give T cell receptor beta chains drawn from one sample of a study of CD8+ T cells in alopecia areata. The table came from immunoSEQ multiplex PCR; TCRdb's copy has only in-frame clones and leaves some out. Seen here are 120,000 or so clones, about 50% observed once, and the top ten hold roughly 10%. The material sequenced was NKG2D-low CD8+ T cells sorted from blood. Source of these receptors: a human donor with alopecia areata. Each CDR3 is given without its conserved first and last residue. A D gene is named only where the DNA matches it firmly.

cdr3_aa: SAGTARGYIQY
d_call: -
j_call: TRBJ2-4
v_call: TRBV29-1

cdr3_aa: ATSQFGGGTDTQY
d_call: TRBD2
j_call: TRBJ2-3
v_call: TRBV15

cdr3_aa: ASSVTGKVQETQY
d_call: TRBD1
j_call: TRBJ2-5
v_call: TRBV9

cdr3_aa: ASSLGLPSNEQF
d_call: TRBD2
j_call: TRBJ2-1
v_call: TRBV27

cdr3_aa: SAASGTDYEQY
d_call: TRBD1
j_call: TRBJ2-7
v_call: TRBV29-1

cdr3_aa: ASSVETNYGYT
d_call: -
j_call: TRBJ1-2
v_call: TRBV9

cdr3_aa: SAIKPGQGSGYT
d_call: TRBD1
j_call: TRBJ1-2
v_call: TRBV29-1

cdr3_aa: ASSLSEGDYTYEQY
d_call: -
j_call: TRBJ2-7
v_call: TRBV28

cdr3_aa: ASSERVEGATRDTQY
d_call: TRBD1
j_call: TRBJ2-3
v_call: TRBV10-2

cdr3_aa: ASTPGLAGSETQY
d_call: TRBD2
j_call: TRBJ2-5
v_call: TRBV28

cdr3_aa: AWSVVADEQF
d_call: -
j_call: TRBJ2-1
v_call: TRBV30

cdr3_aa: ASSSGTGGYEQY
d_call: TRBD1
j_call: TRBJ2-7
v_call: TRBV5-6

cdr3_aa: ASSSGQRDLMELF
d_call: -
j_call: TRBJ1-4
v_call: TRBV19

cdr3_aa: SVDSYGYT
d_call: -
j_call: TRBJ1-2
v_call: TRBV29-1

cdr3_aa: ASSLETTSTDTQY
d_call: -
j_call: TRBJ2-3
v_call: TRBV11-2

cdr3_aa: ASSPISGGSNEKLF
d_call: TRBD1
j_call: TRBJ1-4
v_call: TRBV28

cdr3_aa: ASSQPSYEQY
d_call: -
j_call: TRBJ2-7
v_call: TRBV23-1

cdr3_aa: ACLAGNEQF
d_call: -
j_call: TRBJ2-1
v_call: TRBV2

cdr3_aa: ASSLTTSDRGRGYT
d_call: TRBD1
j_call: TRBJ1-2
v_call: TRBV14

cdr3_aa: ASRIELMQF
d_call: -
j_call: TRBJ2-1
v_call: TRBV2

cdr3_aa: ASSQSEVGTSGDYTQY
d_call: TRBD2
j_call: TRBJ2-3
v_call: TRBV23-1

cdr3_aa: ASSPTDRLEQY
d_call: TRBD1
j_call: TRBJ2-7
v_call: TRBV25-1

cdr3_aa: ASSLGGGSYNEQF
d_call: -
j_call: TRBJ2-1
v_call: TRBV27

cdr3_aa: ASSSGGGGQY
d_call: TRBD1
j_call: TRBJ2-7
v_call: TRBV27

cdr3_aa: ASSVGVDYGYT
d_call: -
j_call: TRBJ1-2
v_call: TRBV9

cdr3_aa: SVEDGSTKNIQY
d_call: -
j_call: TRBJ2-4
v_call: TRBV29-1

cdr3_aa: ASKEGPVETQY
d_call: -
j_call: TRBJ2-5
v_call: TRBV25-1

cdr3_aa: ASSTHHTGELF
d_call: -
j_call: TRBJ2-2
v_call: TRBV6-6

cdr3_aa: SVEGAEGVT
d_call: -
j_call: TRBJ1-2
v_call: TRBV29-1

cdr3_aa: SVDGGGVNQPQH
d_call: -
j_call: TRBJ1-5
v_call: TRBV29-1

cdr3_aa: ASSAGTGGNTGELF
d_call: TRBD1
j_call: TRBJ2-2
v_call: TRBV9

cdr3_aa: SVWGLAGELF
d_call: TRBD2
j_call: TRBJ2-2
v_call: TRBV29-1

cdr3_aa: ASGTGEQF
d_call: -
j_call: TRBJ2-1
v_call: TRBV9

cdr3_aa: ASSLGLAKNIQY
d_call: -
j_call: TRBJ2-4
v_call: TRBV5-6

cdr3_aa: ASSYSGEQY
d_call: -
j_call: TRBJ2-7
v_call: TRBV28

cdr3_aa: ATPGPGGDSSYEQY
d_call: TRBD1
j_call: TRBJ2-7
v_call: TRBV2

cdr3_aa: AWNVGGSYNEQF
d_call: -
j_call: TRBJ2-1
v_call: TRBV30

cdr3_aa: ASSRVLAGDSDEQF
d_call: TRBD2
j_call: TRBJ2-1
v_call: TRBV4-1

cdr3_aa: AWSVPAGGTDTQY
d_call: TRBD2
j_call: TRBJ2-3
v_call: TRBV30

cdr3_aa: ASGLYEQY
d_call: -
j_call: TRBJ2-7
v_call: TRBV27

cdr3_aa: ASSLDDGEQF
d_call: -
j_call: TRBJ2-1
v_call: TRBV5-1

cdr3_aa: SVGSGAGGATQY
d_call: -
j_call: TRBJ2-3
v_call: TRBV29-1

cdr3_aa: SVENRDRVVDTQY
d_call: TRBD1
j_call: TRBJ2-3
v_call: TRBV29-1

cdr3_aa: SVVTGTEQY
d_call: TRBD1
j_call: TRBJ2-7
v_call: TRBV29-1

cdr3_aa: ASSVEGGQPQH
d_call: -
j_call: TRBJ1-5
v_call: TRBV9

cdr3_aa: ASSLGVGQPQH
d_call: -
j_call: TRBJ1-5
v_call: TRBV11-2

cdr3_aa: ASSLRLDEQY
d_call: -
j_call: TRBJ2-7
v_call: TRBV7-9

cdr3_aa: SVDTEGGRLGEQY
d_call: TRBD2
j_call: TRBJ2-7
v_call: TRBV29-1

cdr3_aa: ATSRDLAGTRETDTQY
d_call: -
j_call: TRBJ2-3
v_call: TRBV15

cdr3_aa: ASSLMVQGTDTQY
d_call: -
j_call: TRBJ2-3
v_call: TRBV5-6

cdr3_aa: ASRAGAGANVLT
d_call: -
j_call: TRBJ2-6
v_call: TRBV28

cdr3_aa: AAPSPIPETQY
d_call: -
j_call: TRBJ2-5
v_call: TRBV29-1

cdr3_aa: SVWRGGWTEAF
d_call: -
j_call: TRBJ1-1
v_call: TRBV29-1

cdr3_aa: SVALDTQY
d_call: -
j_call: TRBJ2-3
v_call: TRBV29-1

cdr3_aa: ASSHRRGTQETQY
d_call: -
j_call: TRBJ2-5
v_call: TRBV4-1

cdr3_aa: ASSLMNEQY
d_call: -
j_call: TRBJ2-7
v_call: TRBV7-9

cdr3_aa: SAKEWAEAF
d_call: -
j_call: TRBJ1-1
v_call: TRBV29-1

cdr3_aa: SVEKDSYEQY
d_call: -
j_call: TRBJ2-7
v_call: TRBV29-1

cdr3_aa: ASSNKAGELF
d_call: -
j_call: TRBJ2-2
v_call: TRBV27